A selection of T cell receptor beta chains follows, all from one sample in a study of T-cell reconstitution after alpha-beta-depleted transplantation in children. Each CDR3 protein is one row after TCRdb ran MiXCR on the PCR reads. This table holds about 230,000 distinct CDR3 sequences, around 12% found once. The sample in question was PBMCs from the stem cell graft donor, obtained from the stem cell graft. The receptors were gathered from a human donor who donated a stem cell graft to a child with acute lymphoblastic leukemia. CDR3s include the opening cysteine and the closing phenylalanine or tryptophan. Fields, in order: J gene, V gene, D gene, clone size, CDR3 length, CDR3 DNA, CDR3 protein. The D gene is left open where the match is weak. Part of the rows lack a size; the others show once, few, many or a class for expanded clones.

J gene: TRBJ2-3
V gene: TRBV6-1
D gene: -
clone size: -
CDR3 length: 19
CDR3 DNA: TGTGCCAGCAGTGTGGCTGGGGGGAACGGGGGACCCAGCACAGATACGCAGTATTTT
CDR3 protein: CASSVAGGNGGPSTDTQYF

J gene: TRBJ2-7
V gene: TRBV5-1
D gene: -
clone size: many
CDR3 length: 15
CDR3 DNA: TGCGCCAGCAGCTCGCAGGACAGCCTCTCCTACGAGCAGTACTTC
CDR3 protein: CASSSQDSLSYEQYF

J gene: TRBJ2-5
V gene: TRBV29-1
D gene: -
clone size: many
CDR3 length: 12
CDR3 DNA: TGCAGCGTTGATCTGCGTTCAGAGACCCAGTACTTC
CDR3 protein: CSVDLRSETQYF

J gene: TRBJ2-3
V gene: TRBV7-2
D gene: TRBD2
clone size: many
CDR3 length: 16
CDR3 DNA: TGTGCCAGCAGCTTAGCGGCTAGCGGGAGCACAGATACGCAGTATTTT
CDR3 protein: CASSLAASGSTDTQYF

J gene: TRBJ2-7
V gene: TRBV28
D gene: -
clone size: many
CDR3 length: 15
CDR3 DNA: TGTGCCAGCAGTGCCCGGGGGCAATCCCCCTACGAGCAGTACTTC
CDR3 protein: CASSARGQSPYEQYF

J gene: TRBJ2-3
V gene: TRBV5-1
D gene: -
clone size: many
CDR3 length: 16
CDR3 DNA: TGCGCCAGCAGCTTGGCGGGCGGGGGCAACACAGATACGCAGTATTTT
CDR3 protein: CASSLAGGGNTDTQYF

J gene: TRBJ2-1
V gene: TRBV6-5
D gene: -
clone size: many
CDR3 length: 14
CDR3 DNA: TGTGCCAGCAGTCTTCCTCGAGGGTACAATGAGCAGTTCTTC
CDR3 protein: CASSLPRGYNEQFF

J gene: TRBJ2-3
V gene: TRBV5-1
D gene: -
clone size: -
CDR3 length: 15
CDR3 DNA: TGCGCCAGCAGCTTCGGCGGGCGCACCGCAGATACGCAGTATTTT
CDR3 protein: CASSFGGRTADTQYF

J gene: TRBJ2-5
V gene: TRBV6-2/TRBV6-3
D gene: -
clone size: many
CDR3 length: 11
CDR3 DNA: TGTGCCAGCAGCTGGGAAGAGACCCAGTACTTC
CDR3 protein: CASSWEETQYF

J gene: TRBJ2-5
V gene: TRBV7-9
D gene: TRBD1
clone size: many
CDR3 length: 16
CDR3 DNA: TGTGCCAGCAGCTCGGACAGGGGGCTAGCAGAAGAGACCCAGTACTTC
CDR3 protein: CASSSDRGLAEETQYF

J gene: TRBJ2-7
V gene: TRBV20-1
D gene: -
clone size: many
CDR3 length: 14
CDR3 DNA: TGCAGTGCGAAGAAGGCTGGGACACGCTACGAGCAGTACTTC
CDR3 protein: CSAKKAGTRYEQYF

J gene: TRBJ2-7
V gene: TRBV23-1
D gene: -
clone size: -
CDR3 length: 16
CDR3 DNA: TGCGCCAGCAGTCATATCGGCGACGGAAACTCCTACGAGCAGTACTTC
CDR3 protein: CASSHIGDGNSYEQYF

J gene: TRBJ1-3
V gene: TRBV5-1
D gene: -
clone size: many
CDR3 length: 14
CDR3 DNA: TGCGCCAGCAGCTTACCGGGAGTTGGAAACACCATATATTTT
CDR3 protein: CASSLPGVGNTIYF

J gene: TRBJ2-1
V gene: TRBV9
D gene: -
clone size: many
CDR3 length: 14
CDR3 DNA: TGTGCCAGCAGCGTAAGCCCACAGGGCAATGAGCAGTTCTTC
CDR3 protein: CASSVSPQGNEQFF

J gene: TRBJ1-1
V gene: TRBV11-2
D gene: -
clone size: many
CDR3 length: 14
CDR3 DNA: TGTGCCAGCAGCTTCGGACTGACAAACACTGAAGCTTTCTTT
CDR3 protein: CASSFGLTNTEAFF

J gene: TRBJ1-2
V gene: TRBV6-5
D gene: TRBD1
clone size: few
CDR3 length: 13
CDR3 DNA: TGTGCCAGCAGACTAACAGGGGAGGCTGGCTACACCTTC
CDR3 protein: CASRLTGEAGYTF

J gene: TRBJ2-7
V gene: TRBV28
D gene: -
clone size: -
CDR3 length: 13
CDR3 DNA: TGTGCCAGCAGTTTTCGAAGGGTAGGAGAGCAGTACTTC
CDR3 protein: CASSFRRVGEQYF

J gene: TRBJ2-1
V gene: TRBV7-2
D gene: TRBD1
clone size: many
CDR3 length: 14
CDR3 DNA: TGTGCCAGCAGCTTCCAGGGGGATCACAATGAGCAGTTCTTC
CDR3 protein: CASSFQGDHNEQFF

J gene: TRBJ2-1
V gene: TRBV29-1
D gene: TRBD2
clone size: many
CDR3 length: 15
CDR3 DNA: TGCAGCGTGGAGCCTACTAGCGGGGTCCACAATGAGCAGTTCTTC
CDR3 protein: CSVEPTSGVHNEQFF

J gene: TRBJ1-2
V gene: TRBV20-1
D gene: -
clone size: many
CDR3 length: 15
CDR3 DNA: TGCAGTGCTGTCAGGCCCCGGCAGACTAACTATGGCTACACCTTC
CDR3 protein: CSAVRPRQTNYGYTF

J gene: TRBJ1-2
V gene: TRBV14
D gene: -
clone size: many
CDR3 length: 13
CDR3 DNA: TGTGCCAGCAGCAAGCTCCTTTGGGGTGGCTACACCTTC
CDR3 protein: CASSKLLWGGYTF

J gene: TRBJ2-5
V gene: TRBV6-2/TRBV6-3
D gene: -
clone size: many
CDR3 length: 16
CDR3 DNA: TGTGCCAGCAGTTACTCGTATTTGGACAATCAAGAGACCCAGTACTTC
CDR3 protein: CASSYSYLDNQETQYF

J gene: TRBJ1-1
V gene: TRBV5-1
D gene: TRBD1
clone size: many
CDR3 length: 13
CDR3 DNA: TGCGCCAGCAGCTGGGACAGGGGTACTGAAGCTTTCTTT
CDR3 protein: CASSWDRGTEAFF

J gene: TRBJ2-5
V gene: TRBV10-3
D gene: TRBD1
clone size: many
CDR3 length: 15
CDR3 DNA: TGTGCCATCAGTGAGTCGGGGACAGGGGCCAAGACCCAGTACTTC
CDR3 protein: CAISESGTGAKTQYF

J gene: TRBJ1-2
V gene: TRBV6-1
D gene: -
clone size: many
CDR3 length: 16
CDR3 DNA: TGTGCCAGCAGTGAAAGGGGACGCCAAGGGGACTATGGCTACACCTTC
CDR3 protein: CASSERGRQGDYGYTF

J gene: TRBJ2-5
V gene: TRBV20-1
D gene: -
clone size: many
CDR3 length: 14
CDR3 DNA: TGCAGTGCTAGAGATTCGGCTAGGGGAGAGACCCAGTACTTC
CDR3 protein: CSARDSARGETQYF

J gene: TRBJ2-4
V gene: TRBV7-9
D gene: -
clone size: many
CDR3 length: 13
CDR3 DNA: TGTGCCAGCAGCCAGGGACCCTTAAACATTCAGTACTTC
CDR3 protein: CASSQGPLNIQYF

J gene: TRBJ2-7
V gene: TRBV7-9
D gene: TRBD1
clone size: -
CDR3 length: 17
CDR3 DNA: TGTGCCAGCAGCCCACCGGGACAGGGTACGGACTCCTACGAGCAGTACTTC
CDR3 protein: CASSPPGQGTDSYEQYF

J gene: TRBJ1-1
V gene: TRBV20-1
D gene: -
clone size: many
CDR3 length: 15
CDR3 DNA: TGCAGTGCTAGTCAAGCCCTAGGGCTCGGAACTGAAGCTTTCTTT
CDR3 protein: CSASQALGLGTEAFF

J gene: TRBJ2-3
V gene: TRBV7-9
D gene: -
clone size: many
CDR3 length: 14
CDR3 DNA: TGTGCCAGCAGAATTACAGGGAAACCGGATACGCAGTATTTT
CDR3 protein: CASRITGKPDTQYF

J gene: TRBJ2-3
V gene: TRBV7-6
D gene: -
clone size: many
CDR3 length: 14
CDR3 DNA: TGTGCCAGCAGCATCAGGGGTAGCACAGATACGCAGTATTTT
CDR3 protein: CASSIRGSTDTQYF

J gene: TRBJ2-1
V gene: TRBV12-3/TRBV12-4
D gene: -
clone size: -
CDR3 length: 15
CDR3 DNA: TGTGCCAGCAGTTTCGAAAACAGACCGAGCAATGAGCAGTTCTTC
CDR3 protein: CASSFENRPSNEQFF

J gene: TRBJ2-3
V gene: TRBV7-9
D gene: -
clone size: many
CDR3 length: 13
CDR3 DNA: TGTGCCAGCAGCCGGCCGCCCTCGCAGGGGCAGTATTTT
CDR3 protein: CASSRPPSQGQYF

J gene: TRBJ2-6
V gene: TRBV10-3
D gene: -
clone size: many
CDR3 length: 16
CDR3 DNA: TGTGCCATCAGTGACCCCCCTGAGACAGGGGAGGGCGTCCTGACTTTC
CDR3 protein: CAISDPPETGEGVLTF

J gene: TRBJ2-5
V gene: TRBV2
D gene: -
clone size: many
CDR3 length: 16
CDR3 DNA: TGTGCCAGCAGTCAAACTCGGAGACAGCTTCAAGAGACCCAGTACTTC
CDR3 protein: CASSQTRRQLQETQYF

J gene: TRBJ2-2
V gene: TRBV14
D gene: -
clone size: few
CDR3 length: 20
CDR3 DNA: TGTGCCAGCAGCCCCCCAGATCACACCGCAGGGAACTTTTACACCGGGGAGCTGTTTTTT
CDR3 protein: CASSPPDHTAGNFYTGELFF

J gene: TRBJ2-7
V gene: TRBV12-3/TRBV12-4
D gene: TRBD2
clone size: few
CDR3 length: 14
CDR3 DNA: TGTGCCAGCAGTTTAATTAGCGGGCAATACGAGCAGTACTTC
CDR3 protein: CASSLISGQYEQYF

J gene: TRBJ2-4
V gene: TRBV5-1
D gene: TRBD1
clone size: many
CDR3 length: 15
CDR3 DNA: TGCGCCAGCAGTCAGGGGGCCGGGGCCAAAAACATTCAGTACTTC
CDR3 protein: CASSQGAGAKNIQYF

J gene: TRBJ2-3
V gene: TRBV2
D gene: -
clone size: many
CDR3 length: 13
CDR3 DNA: TGTGCCAGCAGACCTAGGGACGCAGATACGCAGTATTTT
CDR3 protein: CASRPRDADTQYF

J gene: TRBJ2-2
V gene: TRBV9
D gene: -
clone size: many
CDR3 length: 13
CDR3 DNA: TGTGCCAGCAGCCAGGGACGGCCCGGGGAGCTGTTTTTT
CDR3 protein: CASSQGRPGELFF

J gene: TRBJ1-1
V gene: TRBV5-1
D gene: -
clone size: many
CDR3 length: 15
CDR3 DNA: TGCGCCAGCAGCTTAACGGGTAGGGTGAACACTGAAGCTTTCTTT
CDR3 protein: CASSLTGRVNTEAFF

J gene: TRBJ1-1
V gene: TRBV20-1
D gene: TRBD1
clone size: many
CDR3 length: 14
CDR3 DNA: TGCAGTGCTAGATCATACAGGGGGAGCACTGAAGCTTTCTTT
CDR3 protein: CSARSYRGSTEAFF

J gene: TRBJ2-1
V gene: TRBV27
D gene: TRBD2
clone size: many
CDR3 length: 13
CDR3 DNA: TGTGCCAGCAGTTTAGTAGCGGGAACTGAACAGTTCTTC
CDR3 protein: CASSLVAGTEQFF

J gene: TRBJ1-4
V gene: TRBV14
D gene: TRBD1
clone size: many
CDR3 length: 16
CDR3 DNA: TGTGCCAGCAGCCAAGATCGCTGGACAGGGTTTGAAAAACTGTTTTTT
CDR3 protein: CASSQDRWTGFEKLFF

J gene: TRBJ2-3
V gene: TRBV30
D gene: -
clone size: -
CDR3 length: 13
CDR3 DNA: TGTGCAGCGGACTCCCAAGGGACAGATACGCAGTATTTT
CDR3 protein: CAADSQGTDTQYF

J gene: TRBJ1-5
V gene: TRBV10-3
D gene: TRBD1
clone size: many
CDR3 length: 15
CDR3 DNA: TGTGCCATCACTACGACAGGGATCAGCAATCAGCCCCAGCATTTT
CDR3 protein: CAITTTGISNQPQHF

J gene: TRBJ2-1
V gene: TRBV19
D gene: TRBD1
clone size: -
CDR3 length: 13
CDR3 DNA: TGTGCCAGTAGTCAGAACAGGGGCAATGAGCAGTTCTTC
CDR3 protein: CASSQNRGNEQFF

J gene: TRBJ2-5
V gene: TRBV10-3
D gene: -
clone size: many
CDR3 length: 15
CDR3 DNA: TGTGCCATCAGTGAGCCCCGCGGGGGCAAAGAGACCCAGTACTTC
CDR3 protein: CAISEPRGGKETQYF

J gene: TRBJ2-7
V gene: TRBV6-4
D gene: TRBD2
clone size: -
CDR3 length: 18
CDR3 DNA: TGTGCCCGCAGTCCCGGGGGACTAGCGGGAGGTTTGTTCCACGAGCAGTACTTC
CDR3 protein: CARSPGGLAGGLFHEQYF

J gene: TRBJ1-1
V gene: TRBV4-2
D gene: -
clone size: many
CDR3 length: 13
CDR3 DNA: TGTGCCAGCAGCCAAGACCGCACGGCCGGGGCTTTCTTT
CDR3 protein: CASSQDRTAGAFF

J gene: TRBJ2-7
V gene: TRBV29-1
D gene: -
clone size: many
CDR3 length: 15
CDR3 DNA: TGCAGCGTTTGGGGGTTTGGAGGGCGAAGATACGAGCAGTACTTC
CDR3 protein: CSVWGFGGRRYEQYF

J gene: TRBJ1-2
V gene: TRBV2
D gene: TRBD1
clone size: many
CDR3 length: 13
CDR3 DNA: TGTGCCAGCAGTGTGCGACAGGGGGATGGCTACACCTTC
CDR3 protein: CASSVRQGDGYTF

J gene: TRBJ2-1
V gene: TRBV5-6
D gene: TRBD2
clone size: many
CDR3 length: 15
CDR3 DNA: TGTGCCAGCAGCTCCGCTAGCGGGAGACTGAATGAGCAGTTCTTC
CDR3 protein: CASSSASGRLNEQFF

J gene: TRBJ2-1
V gene: TRBV23-1
D gene: TRBD1
clone size: few
CDR3 length: 17
CDR3 DNA: TGCGCCAGCAGTCAAGGCACAAGGGGGCAGCTTTACAATGAGCAGTTCTTC
CDR3 protein: CASSQGTRGQLYNEQFF

J gene: TRBJ1-6
V gene: TRBV5-6
D gene: -
clone size: many
CDR3 length: 15
CDR3 DNA: TGTGCCAGCAGCTTGTACGGGGAGGTACTCTCACCCCTCCACTTT
CDR3 protein: CASSLYGEVLSPLHF

J gene: TRBJ2-7
V gene: TRBV7-2
D gene: -
clone size: -
CDR3 length: 13
CDR3 DNA: TGTGCCAGCAGCTTAGAAGGCCTTCGGGAGCAGTACTTC
CDR3 protein: CASSLEGLREQYF

J gene: TRBJ1-4
V gene: TRBV20-1
D gene: -
clone size: many
CDR3 length: 19
CDR3 DNA: TGCAGTGCTAGTGTTCTCGGCATAGTAACAACCCCAAGGGACGAAAAACTGTTTTTT
CDR3 protein: CSASVLGIVTTPRDEKLFF